Included here is one TCR beta chain sequence, with context. This CDR3 comprises 14 residues. The germline V gene has CDR1 LNHDA and CDR2 SQIVND (reference sequence). Trimming took 5 bases from V and 3 from J, leaving 13 bases between them. This record belongs to a study of control samples from healthy donors and cancer patients. Data came from immunoSEQ multiplex PCR; TCRdb stores just in-frame clones and leaves some out. The table includes over 150,000 clones, approximately 94% detected once. Specimen: PBMCs. This receptor was obtained from a man aged 60 to 75 with colorectal cancer. This sequence joins TRBV19 and TRBJ1-2; tentatively, D is TRBD1 (6 bases). The CDR3 loop is CASSWGRGDYGYTF. The CDR3 coding sequence is TGTGCCAGTAGTTGGGGCAGGGGAGACTATGGCTACACCTTC.